Listed below are T cell receptor beta chains from one sample, sequenced in a study of blood T cell repertoires in COVID-19. Only in-frame clones appear in the TCRdb table, and some are missing; sequencing was by immunoSEQ multiplex PCR. The sample lists 350,000 to 450,000 clones; approximately 89% were seen once. Sequencing was carried out using peripheral blood. The source of these receptors is a woman aged 40-49 years with COVID-19, enrolled during active disease. Each CDR3 is given with its conserved first and last residue. Fields, in order: V gene, J gene, CDR3 protein.

TRBV6-2/TRBV6-3,TRBJ1-4,CASSTLMTGKDEKLFF
TRBV19,TRBJ2-7,CASSDLPGQGRYF
TRBV6-6,TRBJ1-6,CASRLTGLSNSPLHF
TRBV6-5,TRBJ2-7,CASSYSVEAYEQYF
TRBV18,TRBJ2-1,CASSPQPSANEQFF
TRBV2,TRBJ1-5,CASSERSFPQHF
TRBV19,TRBJ2-3,CASSIMRASTDTQYF
TRBV6-2/TRBV6-3,TRBJ1-1,CASSFAGPLTMNTEAFF
TRBV19,TRBJ2-4,CASSIGGTGKNIQYF
TRBV9,TRBJ1-6,CASSIRQGNSPLHF
TRBV7-2,TRBJ1-2,CASSLTFNYGYTF
TRBV7-8,TRBJ2-7,CASSHRDRGLPYEQYF
TRBV6-1,TRBJ1-2,CASSDPGKGYTF
TRBV29-1,TRBJ1-1,CSVERGNTEAFF
TRBV4-1,TRBJ2-3,CASSQSRTSGNSHTQYF
TRBV28,TRBJ1-1,CASWTGGMNTEAFF
TRBV6-5,TRBJ1-4,CASGPQGASEKLFF
TRBV7-2,TRBJ1-1,CASSPDRGVTEAFF
TRBV4-2,TRBJ1-1,CASSQGQQGGEAFF
TRBV6-5,TRBJ2-7,CASSYSGTGDYEQYF
TRBV2,TRBJ1-1,CASMRDRGLEAFF
TRBV2,TRBJ2-7,CASRAGTTYEQYF
TRBV9,TRBJ1-2,CASSVGPLGGYTF